The present T cell receptor (beta chain) was sequenced within a study of graft-versus-host responses after intestinal transplantation (dated by TCRdb to the early 2020s). At the level of the whole study: The transplants that recipients received were multivisceral, liver-intestinal, or isolated intestinal. Every recipient was given anti-thymocyte globulin induction, then maintenance tacrolimus and steroids for about three years. Graft-versus-host and host-versus-graft alloreactive T cell clones were tracked in the graft, circulation and bone marrow after intestinal transplantation using bulk TCR-beta CDR3 sequencing. To identify alloreactive clones, pre-transplant mixed lymphocyte reaction products were sequenced and compared with unstimulated pre-transplant donor and recipient T cells. The cohort enrolled about two dozen intestinal transplant recipients including one retransplant, and 3 patients lacking pretransplant specimens were excluded. Donor T cell macrochimerism was defined as a peak of at least 4% donor T cells among recipient peripheral blood mononuclear cells. Rather than being sequenced by the commercial service, samples from a few later patients were sequenced in-house on an Illumina MiSeq and processed with MiXCR. What the research found in general, with its limitations: In the allografts of patients with donor T cell macrochimerism, GvH to HvG T cell clonal ratios were high. Peak levels of circulating GvH clones were associated with declines in HvG clones early after transplant. The relatively low number and heterogeneity of intestinal transplant patients limited the conclusions. GvH clones were detected in recipient bone marrow, and some appeared earlier in ileal mucosa or blood, consistent with an intestinal mucosal origin.

A note on this clone: No clone much larger than this one lies a single base away; base qualities are absent.

The label giving this sample's time point can be read as: cells obtained before transplantation from donor or recipient. In the mixed lymphocyte reactions, some 200,000 CFSE-labeled pre-transplant responders were plated with some 200,000 irradiated violet-dye-labeled stimulators and cultured for 6 days. After the mixed lymphocyte reaction, proliferating CD3+CD4+CFSE-low and CD3+CD8+CFSE-low responder cells were FACS-sorted on a BD Influx sorter. The CDR3 starts with the cysteine, ends with the phenylalanine, and has 18 residues. Only the CDR3 DNA stays, 54 bases, in frame from base 1. For this chain, trimming is 4 bases at the V end and 1 base at the J end, and the number of junction bases without a gene match is 7. Via the germline V gene, CDR1 is SNHLY and CDR2 FYNNEI. The library was generated by the immunoSEQ multiplex PCR assay. In most patients, genomic DNA was isolated using the Qiagen DNeasy Blood and Tissue Kit and sent frozen to Adaptive Biotechnologies for TCR sequencing. High-throughput TCR-beta CDR3 sequencing of genomic DNA from most patients was performed by Adaptive Biotechnologies. Turning to the authors' computational methods: Adaptive's ImmunoSEQ software was the source of the TCR sequencing data for 15 to 20 patients, while three other patients were processed with MiXCR and VDJtools. To correct CD4 versus CD8 sorting errors, sequences present in both subsets at a frequency ratio below 5:1 were removed. CDR3 nucleotide sequences shared between donor and recipient were removed because their origin could not be assigned. To be classed as alloreactive, a clone needed at least 2-fold expansion over unstimulated cells and a minimum CFSE-low frequency of 0.002% (template counts) or 0.001% (read counts). Clones detected in sequenced pre-transplant spleen, lymph node, or MLR CFSE-low populations of the donor or recipient were defined as mappable. The cumulative frequency of alloreactive clones was calculated as a percentage of all sequences, weighted by copy number. TCRdb mirrors the immuneACCESS table, restricted to in-frame sequences. Some clones are absent from its copies; in checked studies, under half trace to an unresolved V gene, and the reason for the others is unknown. That table supplies the V and J calls and clone size; D and trimming were determined from the DNA. This sample has 23,000 or so clones in its table, and about a third of those were observed once. Of the sample, roughly 9.2% falls within the top ten clones.

The clonotype comes from a human patient who received an intestinal transplant. The sequenced sample was alloreactive CD8+ T cells from a mixed lymphocyte reaction culture, obtained before intestinal transplant. The cell subset or site label here, explained by the study, means: CFSE-low proliferating T cells sorted from approximately 6-day pre-transplant mixed lymphocyte reaction (GvH or HvG direction). Recombination linked TRBV2 to TRBJ2-2; 12 bases in the middle match TRBD2. The nucleotides read TGTGCCAGCAGTGTATTCACTAGCGGGGGGATGAACACCGGGGAGCTGTTTTTT. It encodes CASSVFTSGGMNTGELFF.